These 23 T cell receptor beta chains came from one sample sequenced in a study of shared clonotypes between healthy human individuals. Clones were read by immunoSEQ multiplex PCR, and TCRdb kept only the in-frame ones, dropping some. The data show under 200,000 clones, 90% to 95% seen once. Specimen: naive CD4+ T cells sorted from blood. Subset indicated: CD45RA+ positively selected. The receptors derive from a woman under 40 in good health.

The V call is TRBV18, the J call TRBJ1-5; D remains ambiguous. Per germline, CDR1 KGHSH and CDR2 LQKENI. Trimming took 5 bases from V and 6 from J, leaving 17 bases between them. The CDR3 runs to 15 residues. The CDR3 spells CASSTVPRLGQPQHF. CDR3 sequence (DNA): TGTGCCAGCTCAACCGTCCCGAGGTTGGGTCAGCCCCAGCATTTT.

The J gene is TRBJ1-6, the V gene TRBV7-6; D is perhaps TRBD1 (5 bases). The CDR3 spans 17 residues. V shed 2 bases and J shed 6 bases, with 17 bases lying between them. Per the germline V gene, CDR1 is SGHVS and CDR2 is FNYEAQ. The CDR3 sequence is CASSLSRQTGPNSPLHF. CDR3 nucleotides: TGTGCCAGCAGCTTATCAAGACAGACCGGACCTAATTCACCCCTCCACTTT.

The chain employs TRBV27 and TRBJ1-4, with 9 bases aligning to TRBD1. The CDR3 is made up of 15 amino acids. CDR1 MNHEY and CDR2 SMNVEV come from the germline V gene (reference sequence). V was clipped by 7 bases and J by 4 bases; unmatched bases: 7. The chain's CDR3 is CASTSQGALNEKLFF. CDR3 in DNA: TGTGCCAGCACATCACAGGGGGCTCTTAATGAAAAACTGTTTTTT.

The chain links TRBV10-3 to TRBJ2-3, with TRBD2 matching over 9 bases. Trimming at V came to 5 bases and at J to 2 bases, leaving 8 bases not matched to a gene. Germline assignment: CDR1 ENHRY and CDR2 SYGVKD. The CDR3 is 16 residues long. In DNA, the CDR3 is TGTGCCATCAGTAATACAGCGGGAGGCGACACAGATACGCAGTATTTT. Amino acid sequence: CAISNTAGGDTDTQYF.

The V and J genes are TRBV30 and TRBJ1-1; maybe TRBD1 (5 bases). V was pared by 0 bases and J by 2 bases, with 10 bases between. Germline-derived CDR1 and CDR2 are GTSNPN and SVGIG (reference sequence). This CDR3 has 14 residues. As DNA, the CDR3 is TGTGCCTGGAGTGTGACAGATTCTAACACTGAAGCTTTCTTT. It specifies CAWSVTDSNTEAFF.

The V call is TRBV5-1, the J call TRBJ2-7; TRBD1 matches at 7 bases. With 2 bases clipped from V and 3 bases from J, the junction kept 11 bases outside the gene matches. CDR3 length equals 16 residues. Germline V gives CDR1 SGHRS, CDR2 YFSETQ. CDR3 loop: CASSFLRDSTRYEQYF. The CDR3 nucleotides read TGCGCCAGCAGCTTTCTCCGGGACAGCACACGCTACGAGCAGTACTTC.

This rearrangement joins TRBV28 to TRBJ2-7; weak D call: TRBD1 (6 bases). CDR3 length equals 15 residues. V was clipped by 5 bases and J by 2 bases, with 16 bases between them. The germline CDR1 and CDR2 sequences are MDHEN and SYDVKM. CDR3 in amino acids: CASSQGWPGAYEQYF. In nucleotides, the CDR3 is TGTGCCAGCAGTCAGGGCTGGCCAGGGGCCTACGAGCAGTACTTC.

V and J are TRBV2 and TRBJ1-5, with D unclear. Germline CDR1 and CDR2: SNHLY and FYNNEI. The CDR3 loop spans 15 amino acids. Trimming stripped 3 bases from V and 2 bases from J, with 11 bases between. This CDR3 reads CASSDLGRRNQPQHF. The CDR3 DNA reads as TGTGCCAGCAGTGACTTAGGGCGGCGCAATCAGCCCCAGCATTTT.

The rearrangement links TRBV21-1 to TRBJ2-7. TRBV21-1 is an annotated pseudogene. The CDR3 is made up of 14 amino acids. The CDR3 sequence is CASSKVEGTYEQYF. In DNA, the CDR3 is TGTGCCAGCAGCAAAGTTGAGGGGACCTACGAGCAGTACTTC.

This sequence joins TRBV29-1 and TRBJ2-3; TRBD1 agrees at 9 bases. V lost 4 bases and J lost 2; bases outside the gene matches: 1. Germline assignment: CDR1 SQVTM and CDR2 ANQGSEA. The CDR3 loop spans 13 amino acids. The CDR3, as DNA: TGCAGCGTTGGGACAGGGGTCACAGATACGCAGTATTTT. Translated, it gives CSVGTGVTDTQYF.

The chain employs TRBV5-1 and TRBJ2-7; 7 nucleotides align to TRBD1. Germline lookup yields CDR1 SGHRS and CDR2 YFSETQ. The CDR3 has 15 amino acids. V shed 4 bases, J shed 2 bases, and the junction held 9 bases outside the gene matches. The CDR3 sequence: CASSLRTGRTYEQYF. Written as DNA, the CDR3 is TGCGCCAGCAGCCTGCGGACAGGCCGTACCTACGAGCAGTACTTC.

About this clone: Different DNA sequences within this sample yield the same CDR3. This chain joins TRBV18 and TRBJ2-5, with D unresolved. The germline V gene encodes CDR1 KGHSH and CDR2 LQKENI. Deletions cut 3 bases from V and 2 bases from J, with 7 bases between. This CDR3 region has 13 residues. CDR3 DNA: TGTGCCAGCTCACCGCCAAATCAAGAGACCCAGTACTTC. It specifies CASSPPNQETQYF.

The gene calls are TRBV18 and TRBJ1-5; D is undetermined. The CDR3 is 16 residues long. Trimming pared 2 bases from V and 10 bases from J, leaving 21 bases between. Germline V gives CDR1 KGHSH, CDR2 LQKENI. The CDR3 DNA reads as TGTGCCAGCTCACCAAACAGAGAGGTTGCAATCAGTCCCCAGCATTTT. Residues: CASSPNREVAISPQHF. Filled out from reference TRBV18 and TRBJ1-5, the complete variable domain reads NAGVMQNPRHLVRRRGQEARLRCSPMKGHSHVYWYRQLPEEGLKFMVYLQKENIIDESGMPKERFSAEFPKEGPSILRIQQVVRGDSAAYFCASSPNREVAISPQHFGDGTRLSIL.

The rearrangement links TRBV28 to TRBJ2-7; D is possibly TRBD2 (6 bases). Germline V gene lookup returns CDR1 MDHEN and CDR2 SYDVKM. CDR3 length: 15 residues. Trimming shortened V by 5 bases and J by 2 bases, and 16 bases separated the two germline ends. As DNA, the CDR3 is TGTGCCAGCAGTGCCGGGGGTTCACCTACCTACGAGCAGTACTTC. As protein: CASSAGGSPTYEQYF.

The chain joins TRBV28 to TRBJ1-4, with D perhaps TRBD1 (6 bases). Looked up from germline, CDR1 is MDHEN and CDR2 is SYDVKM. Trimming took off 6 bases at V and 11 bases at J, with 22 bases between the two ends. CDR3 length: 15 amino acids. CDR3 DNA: TGTGCCAGCAGCCCCGGCGACAGGAGTTCTCGCAAACTGTTTTTT. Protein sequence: CASSPGDRSSRKLFF.

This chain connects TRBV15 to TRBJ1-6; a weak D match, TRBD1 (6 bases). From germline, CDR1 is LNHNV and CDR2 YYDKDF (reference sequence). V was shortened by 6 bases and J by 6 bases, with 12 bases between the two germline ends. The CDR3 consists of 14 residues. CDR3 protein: CATRIQGSNSPLHF. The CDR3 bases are TGTGCCACCAGAATACAGGGCAGTAATTCACCCCTCCACTTT.

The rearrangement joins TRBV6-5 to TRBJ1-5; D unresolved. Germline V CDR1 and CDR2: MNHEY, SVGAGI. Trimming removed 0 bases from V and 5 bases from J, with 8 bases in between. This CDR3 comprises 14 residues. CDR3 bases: TGTGCCAGCAGTTACTCGAAAGCGGATCAGCCCCAGCATTTT. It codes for CASSYSKADQPQHF.

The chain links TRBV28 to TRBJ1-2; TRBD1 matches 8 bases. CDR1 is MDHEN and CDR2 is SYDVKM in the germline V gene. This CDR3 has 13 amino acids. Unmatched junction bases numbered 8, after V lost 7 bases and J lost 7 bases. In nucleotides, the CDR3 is TGTGCCAGCACTGCGGGACAGGTTGGTGGCTACACCTTC. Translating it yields CASTAGQVGGYTF.

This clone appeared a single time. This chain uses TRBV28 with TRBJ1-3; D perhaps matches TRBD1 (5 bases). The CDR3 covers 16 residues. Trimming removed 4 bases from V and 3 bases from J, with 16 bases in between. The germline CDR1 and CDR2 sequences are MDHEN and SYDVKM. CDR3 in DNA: TGTGCCAGCAGTTCTCCGAGGGGACTGCGTGGAAACACCATATATTTT. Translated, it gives CASSSPRGLRGNTIYF.

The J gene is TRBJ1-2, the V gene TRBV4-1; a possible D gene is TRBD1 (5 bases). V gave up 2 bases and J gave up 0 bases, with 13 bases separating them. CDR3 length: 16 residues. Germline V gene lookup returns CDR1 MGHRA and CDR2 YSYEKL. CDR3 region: CASSQPLRGTNYGYTF. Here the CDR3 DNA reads TGCGCCAGCAGCCAACCGCTGAGGGGAACTAACTATGGCTACACCTTC.

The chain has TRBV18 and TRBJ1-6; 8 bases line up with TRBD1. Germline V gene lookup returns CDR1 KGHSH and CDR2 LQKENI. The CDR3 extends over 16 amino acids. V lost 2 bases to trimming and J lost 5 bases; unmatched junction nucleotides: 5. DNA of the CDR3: TGTGCCAGCTCACCATTGCCGGGACAGGATAATTCACCCCTCCACTTT. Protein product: CASSPLPGQDNSPLHF.

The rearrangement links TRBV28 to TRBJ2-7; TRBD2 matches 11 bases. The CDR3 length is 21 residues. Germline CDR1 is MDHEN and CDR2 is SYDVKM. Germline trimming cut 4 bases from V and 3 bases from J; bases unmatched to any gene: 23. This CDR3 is CASSWQPRVLAGGHVVYEQYF. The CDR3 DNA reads TGTGCCAGCAGTTGGCAGCCTAGGGTGCTAGCGGGAGGCCACGTTGTCTACGAGCAGTACTTC.

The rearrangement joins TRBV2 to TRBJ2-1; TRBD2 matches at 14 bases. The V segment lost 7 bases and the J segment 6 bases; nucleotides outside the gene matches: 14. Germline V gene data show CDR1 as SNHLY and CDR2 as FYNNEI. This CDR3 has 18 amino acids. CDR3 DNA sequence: TGTGCCAGCACCCGCGAGAGACTAGCGGGAGGGGGATCCAATGAGCAGTTCTTC. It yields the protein CASTRERLAGGGSNEQFF. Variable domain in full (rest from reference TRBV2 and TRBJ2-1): EPEVTQTPSHQVTQMGQEVILRCVPISNHLYFYWYRQILGQKVEFLVSFYNNEISEKSEIFDDQFSVERPDGSNFTLKIRSTKLEDSAMYFCASTRERLAGGGSNEQFFGPGTRLTVL.